This T cell receptor (beta chain) was obtained from a study of blood T cell repertoires in COVID-19. Whole-study context: The study drew acute and convalescent COVID-19 samples from the United States, Italy and Spain. T cells, B-cell-depleted T cells, or PBMCs supplied cDNA or gDNA.

The protocol was immunoSEQ multiplex PCR, while the TCRdb copy is restricted to in-frame clones and leaves out a portion. The table lists over 200,000 clones, approximately 78% of them singletons, with around 8.8% in the top ten. V was cut by 0 bases and J by 6 bases, with 10 bases left in between. This CDR3 contains 13 residues. The V gene's germline CDR1 is SGDLS and CDR2 YYNGEE. Recruits, aged about 18 to 89 years, lived in approximately 26 US areas. Sequenced material: PBMCs or T cells enriched from blood (not recorded which). The J gene is TRBJ2-7, the V gene TRBV9, with a possible D match to TRBD2 (6 bases). This TCR derives from a man aged 35-49 years who had recovered from COVID-19. CDR3: CASSVVAGLEQYF. CDR3 DNA sequence: TGTGCCAGCAGCGTAGTTGCGGGGCTCGAGCAGTACTTC.